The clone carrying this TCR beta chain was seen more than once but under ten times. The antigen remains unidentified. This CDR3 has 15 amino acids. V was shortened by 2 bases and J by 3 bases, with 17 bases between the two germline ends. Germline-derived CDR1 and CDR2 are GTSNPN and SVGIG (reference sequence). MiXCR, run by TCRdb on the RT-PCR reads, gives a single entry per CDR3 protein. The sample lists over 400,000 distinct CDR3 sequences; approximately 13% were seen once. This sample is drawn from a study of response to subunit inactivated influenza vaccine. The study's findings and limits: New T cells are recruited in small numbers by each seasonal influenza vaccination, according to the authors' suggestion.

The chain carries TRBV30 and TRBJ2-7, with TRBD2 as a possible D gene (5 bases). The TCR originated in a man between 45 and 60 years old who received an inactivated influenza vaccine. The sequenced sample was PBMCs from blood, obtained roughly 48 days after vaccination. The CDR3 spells CAWSPTASRIYEQYF. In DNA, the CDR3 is TGTGCCTGGAGTCCCACAGCTAGCCGAATCTACGAGCAGTACTTC.